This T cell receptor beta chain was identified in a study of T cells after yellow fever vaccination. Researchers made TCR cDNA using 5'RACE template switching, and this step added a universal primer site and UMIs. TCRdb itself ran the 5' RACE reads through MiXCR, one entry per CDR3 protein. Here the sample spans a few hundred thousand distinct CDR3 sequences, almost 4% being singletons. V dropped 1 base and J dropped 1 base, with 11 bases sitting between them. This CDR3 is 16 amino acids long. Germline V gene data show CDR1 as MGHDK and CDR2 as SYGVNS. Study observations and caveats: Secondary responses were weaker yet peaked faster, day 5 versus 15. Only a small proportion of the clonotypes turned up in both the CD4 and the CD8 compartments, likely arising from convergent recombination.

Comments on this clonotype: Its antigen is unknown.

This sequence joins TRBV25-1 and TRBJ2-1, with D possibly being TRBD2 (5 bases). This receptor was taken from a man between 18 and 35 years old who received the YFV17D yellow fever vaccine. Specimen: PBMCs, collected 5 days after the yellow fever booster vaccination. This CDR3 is CASSESGKGSYNEQFF. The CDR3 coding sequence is TGTGCCAGCAGTGAATCGGGGAAGGGTTCCTACAATGAGCAGTTCTTC.